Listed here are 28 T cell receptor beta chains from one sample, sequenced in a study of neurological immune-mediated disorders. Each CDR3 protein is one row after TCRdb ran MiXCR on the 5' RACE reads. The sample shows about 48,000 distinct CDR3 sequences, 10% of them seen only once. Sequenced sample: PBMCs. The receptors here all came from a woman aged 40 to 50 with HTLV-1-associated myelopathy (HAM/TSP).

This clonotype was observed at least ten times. Here the CDR3 reads CASSLVTTTDTQYF. In DNA form, the CDR3 reads TGTGCCAGCAGCTTAGTTACCACCACAGATACGCAGTATTTT. The chain uses TRBV7-9 and TRBJ2-3; no clear D. This CDR3 contains 14 residues. CDR1 is SEHNR, CDR2 FQNEAQ, per germline (reference sequence). Trimming removed 1 base at V and 2 bases at J, with 7 bases between.

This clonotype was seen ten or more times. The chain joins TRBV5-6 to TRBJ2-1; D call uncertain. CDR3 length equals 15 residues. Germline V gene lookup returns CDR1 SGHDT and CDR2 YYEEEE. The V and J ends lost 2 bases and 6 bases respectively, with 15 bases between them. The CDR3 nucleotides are TGTGCCAGCAGCTTCTTCGGTTCAGGACGCAATGAGCAGTTCTTC. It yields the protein CASSFFGSGRNEQFF.

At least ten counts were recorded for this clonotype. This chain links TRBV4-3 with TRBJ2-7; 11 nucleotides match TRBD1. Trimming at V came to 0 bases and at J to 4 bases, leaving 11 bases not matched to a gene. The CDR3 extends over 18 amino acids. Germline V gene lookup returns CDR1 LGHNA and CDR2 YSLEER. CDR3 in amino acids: CASSQDGTGTGGSYEQYF. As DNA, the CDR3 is TGCGCCAGCAGCCAAGATGGTACCGGGACAGGGGGGAGTTACGAGCAGTACTTC.

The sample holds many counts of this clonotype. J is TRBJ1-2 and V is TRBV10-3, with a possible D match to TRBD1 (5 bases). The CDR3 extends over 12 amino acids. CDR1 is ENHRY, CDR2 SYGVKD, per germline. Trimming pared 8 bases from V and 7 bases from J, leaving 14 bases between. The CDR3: CAISKGRSGYTF. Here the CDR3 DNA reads TGTGCCATCTCCAAGGGACGGAGTGGCTACACCTTC.

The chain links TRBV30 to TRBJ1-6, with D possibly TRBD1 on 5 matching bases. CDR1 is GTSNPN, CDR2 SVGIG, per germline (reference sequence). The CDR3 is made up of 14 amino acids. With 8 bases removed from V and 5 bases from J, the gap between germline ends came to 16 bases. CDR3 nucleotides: TGTGCCGGGACCTGGGGGGTCAATAATTCACCCCTCCACTTT. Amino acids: CAGTWGVNNSPLHF.

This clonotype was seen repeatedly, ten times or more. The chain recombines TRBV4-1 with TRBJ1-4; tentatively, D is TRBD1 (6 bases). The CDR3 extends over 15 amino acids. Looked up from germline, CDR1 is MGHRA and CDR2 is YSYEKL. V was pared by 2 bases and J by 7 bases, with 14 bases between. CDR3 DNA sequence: TGCGCCAGCAGCCAATCGGCAGGGGTCGGTGAAAAACTGTTTTTT. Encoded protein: CASSQSAGVGEKLFF.

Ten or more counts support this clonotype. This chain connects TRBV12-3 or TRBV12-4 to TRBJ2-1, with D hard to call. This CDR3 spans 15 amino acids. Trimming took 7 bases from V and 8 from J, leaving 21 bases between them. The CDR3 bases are TGTGCCAGCACCCTTGGGAACACCGCTCAAGATGAGCAGTTCTTC. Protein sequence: CASTLGNTAQDEQFF.

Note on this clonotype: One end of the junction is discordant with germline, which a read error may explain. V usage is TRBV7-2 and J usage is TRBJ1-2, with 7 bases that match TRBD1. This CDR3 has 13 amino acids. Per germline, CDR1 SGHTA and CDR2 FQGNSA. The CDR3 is CASSLGGVRGYFF. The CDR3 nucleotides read TGTGCCAGCAGCTTAGGGGGAGTCAGGGGGTACTTCTTC.

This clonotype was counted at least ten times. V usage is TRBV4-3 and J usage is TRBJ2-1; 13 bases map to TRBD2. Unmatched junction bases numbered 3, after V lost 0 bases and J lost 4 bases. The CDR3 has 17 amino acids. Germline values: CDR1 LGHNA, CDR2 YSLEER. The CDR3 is CASSQDRTSGSYNEQFF. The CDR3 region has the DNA TGCGCCAGCAGCCAAGATAGGACTAGCGGGAGTTACAATGAGCAGTTCTTC.

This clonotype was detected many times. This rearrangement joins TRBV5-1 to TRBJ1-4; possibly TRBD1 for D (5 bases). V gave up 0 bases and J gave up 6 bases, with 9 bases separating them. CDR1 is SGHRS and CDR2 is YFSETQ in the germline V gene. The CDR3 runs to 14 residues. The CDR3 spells CASSLESRDEKLFF. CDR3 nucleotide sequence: TGCGCCAGCAGCTTGGAATCCAGGGATGAAAAACTGTTTTTT.

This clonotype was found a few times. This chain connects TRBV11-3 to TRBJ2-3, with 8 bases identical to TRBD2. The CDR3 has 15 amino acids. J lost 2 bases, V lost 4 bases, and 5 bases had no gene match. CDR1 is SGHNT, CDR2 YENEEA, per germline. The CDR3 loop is CASSSRGGTTDTQYF. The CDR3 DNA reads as TGTGCCAGCAGCTCACGGGGGGGCACCACAGATACGCAGTATTTT.

The CDR3 DNA sequence: TGCAGCGTTGAGGACGGCCTAAGGATCGGGGAGCTGTTTTTT. Its protein product is CSVEDGLRIGELFF. V gene TRBV29-1 combines with J gene TRBJ2-2; D uncertain. Germline loops: CDR1 SQVTM, CDR2 ANQGSEA. Deletions cut 3 bases from V and 7 bases from J, with 15 bases between. CDR3 length equals 14 residues.

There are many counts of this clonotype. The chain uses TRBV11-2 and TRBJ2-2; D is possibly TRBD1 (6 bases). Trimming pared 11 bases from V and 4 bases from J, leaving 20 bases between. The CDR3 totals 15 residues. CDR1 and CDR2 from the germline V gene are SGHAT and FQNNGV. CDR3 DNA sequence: TGTGCCGCAGACCCCACAGGGCAGATCACCGGGGAGCTGTTTTTT. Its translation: CAADPTGQITGELFF.

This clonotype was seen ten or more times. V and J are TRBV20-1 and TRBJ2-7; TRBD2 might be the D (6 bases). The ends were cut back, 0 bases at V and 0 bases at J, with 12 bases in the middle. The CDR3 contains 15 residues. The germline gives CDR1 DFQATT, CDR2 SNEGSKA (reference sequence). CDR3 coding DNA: TGCAGTGCTAGAGATACGGCGGGGACCTCCTACGAGCAGTACTTC. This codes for CSARDTAGTSYEQYF.

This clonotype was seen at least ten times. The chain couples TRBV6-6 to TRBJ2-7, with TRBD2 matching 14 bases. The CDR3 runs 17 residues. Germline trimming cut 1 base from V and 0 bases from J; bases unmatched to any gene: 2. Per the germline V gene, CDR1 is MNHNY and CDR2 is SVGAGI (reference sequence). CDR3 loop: CASSYLGTSGSSYEQYF. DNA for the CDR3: TGTGCCAGCAGTTACTTAGGGACTAGCGGGAGCTCCTACGAGCAGTACTTC.

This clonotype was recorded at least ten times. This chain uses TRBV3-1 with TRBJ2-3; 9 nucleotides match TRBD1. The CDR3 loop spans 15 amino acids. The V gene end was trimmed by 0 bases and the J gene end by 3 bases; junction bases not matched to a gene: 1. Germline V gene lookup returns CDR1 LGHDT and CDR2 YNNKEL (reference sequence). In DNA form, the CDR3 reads TGTGCCAGCAGCCAAGAGACAGGGGGGACAGATACGCAGTATTTT. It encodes CASSQETGGTDTQYF.

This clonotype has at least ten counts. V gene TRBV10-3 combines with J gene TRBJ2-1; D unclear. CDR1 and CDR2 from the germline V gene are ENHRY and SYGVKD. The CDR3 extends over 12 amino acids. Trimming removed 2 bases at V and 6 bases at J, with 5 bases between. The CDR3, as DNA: TGTGCCATCAGTGAGGTGGGCAATGAGCAGTTCTTC. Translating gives CAISEVGNEQFF.

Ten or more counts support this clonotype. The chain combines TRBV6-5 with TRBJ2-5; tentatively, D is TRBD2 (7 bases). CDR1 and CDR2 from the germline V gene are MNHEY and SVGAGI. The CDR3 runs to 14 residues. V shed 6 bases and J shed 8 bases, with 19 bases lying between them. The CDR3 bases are TGTGCCAGCAGCCGGAGGGGGGGCGGGGAAACCCAGTACTTC. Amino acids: CASSRRGGGETQYF.

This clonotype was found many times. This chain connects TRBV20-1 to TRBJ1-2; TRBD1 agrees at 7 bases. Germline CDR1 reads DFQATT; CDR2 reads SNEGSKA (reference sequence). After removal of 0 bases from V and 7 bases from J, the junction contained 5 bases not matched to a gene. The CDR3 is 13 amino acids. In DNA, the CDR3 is TGCAGTGCTAGAGATAGGGGGCATGGTGGCTACACCTTC. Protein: CSARDRGHGGYTF.

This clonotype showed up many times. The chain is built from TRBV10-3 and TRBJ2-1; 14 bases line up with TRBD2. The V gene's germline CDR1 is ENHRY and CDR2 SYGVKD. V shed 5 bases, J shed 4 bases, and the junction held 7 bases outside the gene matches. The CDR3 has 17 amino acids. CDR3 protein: CAISPRLAGGPYNEQFF. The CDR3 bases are TGTGCCATCAGTCCTAGACTAGCGGGGGGGCCTTACAATGAGCAGTTCTTC.

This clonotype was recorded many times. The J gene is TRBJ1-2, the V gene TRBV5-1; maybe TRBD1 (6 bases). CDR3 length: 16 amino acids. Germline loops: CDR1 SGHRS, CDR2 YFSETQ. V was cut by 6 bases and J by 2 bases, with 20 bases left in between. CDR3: CASNPIAGGANYGYTF. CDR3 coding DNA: TGCGCCAGCAACCCAATTGCCGGGGGGGCAAACTATGGCTACACCTTC.

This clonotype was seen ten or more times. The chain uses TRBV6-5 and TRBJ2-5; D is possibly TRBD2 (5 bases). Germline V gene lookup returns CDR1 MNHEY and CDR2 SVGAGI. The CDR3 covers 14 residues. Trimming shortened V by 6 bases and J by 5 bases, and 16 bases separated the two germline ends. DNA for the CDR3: TGTGCCAGCAGCCCCTCGTGGGGAGACGAGACCCAGTACTTC. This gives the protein CASSPSWGDETQYF.

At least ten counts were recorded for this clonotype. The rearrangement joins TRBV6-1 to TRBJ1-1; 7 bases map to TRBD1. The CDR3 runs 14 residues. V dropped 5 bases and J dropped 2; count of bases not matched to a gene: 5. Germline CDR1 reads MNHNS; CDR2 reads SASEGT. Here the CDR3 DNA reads TGTGCCAGCAGTATTTGGGACAGCAACACTGAAGCTTTCTTT. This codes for CASSIWDSNTEAFF.

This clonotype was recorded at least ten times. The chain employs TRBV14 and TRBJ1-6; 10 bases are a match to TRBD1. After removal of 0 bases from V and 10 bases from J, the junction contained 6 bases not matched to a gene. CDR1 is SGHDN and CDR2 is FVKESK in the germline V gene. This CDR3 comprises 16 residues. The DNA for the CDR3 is TGTGCCAGCAGCCAAGATGTGGGACAGGGGTCATCACCCCTCCACTTT. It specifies CASSQDVGQGSSPLHF.

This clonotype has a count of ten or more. The CDR3 loop reads CATSRAPSDGYEQYF. In nucleotides, the CDR3 is TGTGCCACCAGCAGAGCGCCTAGCGATGGGTACGAGCAGTACTTC. The genes are TRBV15 and TRBJ2-7, with D possibly TRBD2 on 6 matching bases. CDR3 length: 15 amino acids. Trimming removed 1 base from V and 4 bases from J, with 14 bases in between. Germline CDR1 LNHNV, CDR2 YYDKDF (reference sequence).

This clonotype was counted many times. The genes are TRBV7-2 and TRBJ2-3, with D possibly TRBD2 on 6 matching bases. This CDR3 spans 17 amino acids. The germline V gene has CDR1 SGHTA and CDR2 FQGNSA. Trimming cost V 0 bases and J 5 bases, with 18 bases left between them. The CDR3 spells CASSLAGSGGAGDTQYF. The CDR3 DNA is TGTGCCAGCAGCTTAGCGGGGTCCGGCGGGGCGGGAGATACGCAGTATTTT. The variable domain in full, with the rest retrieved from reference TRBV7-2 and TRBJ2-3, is GAGVSQSPSNKVTEKGKDVELRCDPISGHTALYWYRQSLGQGLEFLIYFQGNSAPDKSGLPSDRFSAERTGGSVSTLTIQRTQQEDSAVYLCASSLAGSGGAGDTQYFGPGTRLTVL.

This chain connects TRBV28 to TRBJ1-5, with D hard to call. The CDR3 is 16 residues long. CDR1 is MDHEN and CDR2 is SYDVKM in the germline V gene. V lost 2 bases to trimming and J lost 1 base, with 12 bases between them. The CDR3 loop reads CASSLGATRSNQPQHF. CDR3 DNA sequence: TGTGCCAGCAGTTTAGGTGCGACACGGAGCAATCAGCCCCAGCATTTT.

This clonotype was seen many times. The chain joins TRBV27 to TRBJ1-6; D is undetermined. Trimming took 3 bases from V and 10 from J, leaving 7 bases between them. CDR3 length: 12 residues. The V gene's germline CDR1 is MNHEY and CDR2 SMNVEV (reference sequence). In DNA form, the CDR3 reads TGTGCCAGCAGTTTCCCGGGATCACCCCTCCACTTT. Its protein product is CASSFPGSPLHF.